This T cell receptor beta chain was identified in a study of CXCR3-negative and CXCR3-positive naive CD8 T cells. Broader study findings: Diversity in memory CD8+ cells fell much lower than the comparably high levels seen in both naive subsets. Naive CXCR3-negative cells resembled naive CXCR3-positive cells in TRBV-TRBJ usage; memory cells differed.

With respect to this clonotype: What it binds is not known.

Naivety in CD8+ T cells corresponded to a CD45RO-CCR7+CD27+CD95- phenotype. It was by 5' RACE with UMI labels that the TRB cDNA libraries were prepared. TCRdb re-analyzed the 5' RACE reads; it lists each CDR3 protein once, without DNA. This sample's clone table lists around 56,000 distinct CDR3 sequences. The length of the CDR3 is 14 residues. Germline values: CDR1 DFQATT, CDR2 SNEGSKA (reference sequence). This rearrangement joins TRBV20-1 to TRBJ2-2; TCRdb lists TRBD1, though no DNA is available to test this call. The TCR was taken from a human donor in good health. Some clones in this sample may be carry-over from other donors' samples. The specimen was naive CXCR3- CD8+ T cells from blood. The subset: CD45RO-CCR7+CD27+CD95- naive CD8+ T cells lacking CXCR3 (TNR3-). The CDR3 loop reads CSASEPQSTGELFF.